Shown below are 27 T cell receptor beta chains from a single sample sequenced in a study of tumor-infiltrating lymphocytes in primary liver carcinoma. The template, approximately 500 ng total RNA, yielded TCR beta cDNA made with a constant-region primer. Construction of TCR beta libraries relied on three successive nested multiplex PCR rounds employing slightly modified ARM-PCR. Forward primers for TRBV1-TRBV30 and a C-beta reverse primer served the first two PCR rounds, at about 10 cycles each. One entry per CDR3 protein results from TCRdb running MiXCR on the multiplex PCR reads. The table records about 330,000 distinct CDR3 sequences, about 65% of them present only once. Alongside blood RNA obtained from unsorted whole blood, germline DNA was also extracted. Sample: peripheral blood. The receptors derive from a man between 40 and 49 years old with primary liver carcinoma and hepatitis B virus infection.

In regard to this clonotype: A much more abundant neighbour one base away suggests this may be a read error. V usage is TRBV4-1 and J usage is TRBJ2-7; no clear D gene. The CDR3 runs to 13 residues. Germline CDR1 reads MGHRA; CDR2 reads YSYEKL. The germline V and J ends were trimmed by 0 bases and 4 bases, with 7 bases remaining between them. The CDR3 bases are TGCGCCAGCAGCCAAGAAGGTCATTACGAGCAGTACTTC. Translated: CASSQEGHYEQYF.

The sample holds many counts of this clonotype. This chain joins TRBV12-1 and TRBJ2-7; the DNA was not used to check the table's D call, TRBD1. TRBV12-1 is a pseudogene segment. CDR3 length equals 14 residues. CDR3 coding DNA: TGTGCCAGCAGCCCAGGGACAGGGAACTACGAGCAGTACTTC. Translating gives CASSPGTGNYEQYF.

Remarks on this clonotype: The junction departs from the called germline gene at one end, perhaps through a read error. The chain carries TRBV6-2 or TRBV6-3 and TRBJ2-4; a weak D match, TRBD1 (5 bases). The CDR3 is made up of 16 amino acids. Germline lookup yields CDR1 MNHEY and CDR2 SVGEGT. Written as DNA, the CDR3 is TGTGCCAGCAGTTACAGTCTAACTGGGGCCAAGAACATTCACTACTTC. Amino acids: CASSYSLTGAKNIHYF.

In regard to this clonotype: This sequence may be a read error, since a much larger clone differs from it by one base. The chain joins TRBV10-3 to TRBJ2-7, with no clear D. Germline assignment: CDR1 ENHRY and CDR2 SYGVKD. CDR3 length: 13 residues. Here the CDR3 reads CAISESHSYGQYF. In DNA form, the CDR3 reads TGTGCCATCAGTGAGAGCCACTCCTACGGGCAGTACTTC.

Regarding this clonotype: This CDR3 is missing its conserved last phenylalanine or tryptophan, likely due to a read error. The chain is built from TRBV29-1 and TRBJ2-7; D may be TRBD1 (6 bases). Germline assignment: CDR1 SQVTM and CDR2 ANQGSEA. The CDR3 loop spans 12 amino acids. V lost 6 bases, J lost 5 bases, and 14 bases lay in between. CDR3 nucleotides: TGCAGCGTGGGACATGCCCGGGACGAGCAGTACTCC. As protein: CSVGHARDEQYS.

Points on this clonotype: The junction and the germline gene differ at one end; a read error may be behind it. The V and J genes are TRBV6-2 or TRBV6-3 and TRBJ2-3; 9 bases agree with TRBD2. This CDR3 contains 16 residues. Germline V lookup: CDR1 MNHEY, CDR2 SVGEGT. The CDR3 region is CAGSYGLAGITDTQYF. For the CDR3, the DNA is TGTGCCGGCAGTTACGGTCTAGCGGGAATTACAGATACGCAGTATTTT.

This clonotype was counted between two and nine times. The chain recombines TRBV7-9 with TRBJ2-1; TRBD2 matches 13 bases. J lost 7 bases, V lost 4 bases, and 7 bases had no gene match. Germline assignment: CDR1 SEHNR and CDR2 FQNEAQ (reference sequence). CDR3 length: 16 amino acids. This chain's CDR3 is CASSYPGLAGQNEQFF. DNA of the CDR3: TGTGCCAGCAGCTATCCGGGACTAGCGGGACAGAATGAGCAGTTCTTC.

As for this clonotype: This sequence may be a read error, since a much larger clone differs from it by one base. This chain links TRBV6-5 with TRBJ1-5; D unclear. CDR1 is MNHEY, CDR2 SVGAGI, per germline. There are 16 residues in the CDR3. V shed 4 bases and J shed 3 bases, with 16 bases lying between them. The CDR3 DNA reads TGTGCCAGCAGTTCACTGACTGTTCTAGACAATCAGCCCCAGCATTTT. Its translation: CASSSLTVLDNQPQHF.

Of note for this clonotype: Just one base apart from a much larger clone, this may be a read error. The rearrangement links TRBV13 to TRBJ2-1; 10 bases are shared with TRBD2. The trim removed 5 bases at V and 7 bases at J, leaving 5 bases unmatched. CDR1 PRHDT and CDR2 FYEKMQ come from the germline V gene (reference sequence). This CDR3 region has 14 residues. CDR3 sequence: CASSKEAGGNEQFF. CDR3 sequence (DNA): TGTGCCAGCAGCAAAGAAGCGGGAGGGAATGAGCAGTTCTTC.

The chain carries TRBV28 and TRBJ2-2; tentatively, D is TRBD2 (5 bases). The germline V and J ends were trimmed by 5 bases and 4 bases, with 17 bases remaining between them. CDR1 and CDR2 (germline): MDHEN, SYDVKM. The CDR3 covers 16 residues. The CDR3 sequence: CASSLIPAGITGELFF. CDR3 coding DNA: TGTGCCAGCAGTCTTATCCCCGCCGGGATCACCGGGGAGCTGTTTTTT.

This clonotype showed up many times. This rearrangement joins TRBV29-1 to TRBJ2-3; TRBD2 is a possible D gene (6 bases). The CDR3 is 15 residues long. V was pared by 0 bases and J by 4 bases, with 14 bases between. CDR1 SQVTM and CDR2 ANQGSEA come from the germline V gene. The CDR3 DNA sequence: TGCAGCGTTGAAGATCAGGCGGGGTACGCAGATACGCAGTATTTT. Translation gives CSVEDQAGYADTQYF.

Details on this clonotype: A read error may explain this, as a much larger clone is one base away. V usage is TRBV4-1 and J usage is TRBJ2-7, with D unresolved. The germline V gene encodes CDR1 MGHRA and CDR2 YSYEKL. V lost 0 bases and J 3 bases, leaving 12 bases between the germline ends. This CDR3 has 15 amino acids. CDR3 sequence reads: CASSQDIQRGYEQYF. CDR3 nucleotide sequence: TGCGCCAGCAGCCAAGATATACAGAGAGGCTACGAGCAGTACTTC.

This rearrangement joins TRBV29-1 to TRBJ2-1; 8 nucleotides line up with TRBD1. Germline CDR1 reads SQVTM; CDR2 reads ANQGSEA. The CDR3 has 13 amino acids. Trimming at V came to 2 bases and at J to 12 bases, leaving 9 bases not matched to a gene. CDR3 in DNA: TGCAGCGTTGAAAAACAGGGGGATAATTTGCAGTTCTTC. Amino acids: CSVEKQGDNLQFF.

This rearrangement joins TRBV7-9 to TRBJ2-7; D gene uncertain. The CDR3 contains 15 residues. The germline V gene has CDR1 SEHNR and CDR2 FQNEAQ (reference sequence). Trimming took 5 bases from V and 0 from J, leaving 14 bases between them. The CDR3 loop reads CASSPTSQSSYEQYF. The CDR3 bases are TGTGCCAGCAGCCCTACCAGCCAGAGCTCCTACGAGCAGTACTTC. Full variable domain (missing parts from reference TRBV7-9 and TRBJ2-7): DTGVSQNPRHKITKRGQNVTFRCDPISEHNRLYWYRQTLGQGPEFLTYFQNEAQLEKSRLLSDRFSAERPKGSFSTLEIQRTEQGDSAMYLCASSPTSQSSYEQYFGPGTRLTVT.

CDR3 in amino acids: CASTGLSYEQYF. The CDR3 DNA sequence: TGTGCCAGTACGGGTCTGTCCTACGAGCAGTACTTC. This rearrangement joins TRBV2 to TRBJ2-7; D not certain. The CDR3 is made up of 12 amino acids. The germline V gene encodes CDR1 SNHLY and CDR2 FYNNEI. Trimming took off 9 bases at V and 1 base at J, with 10 bases between the two ends.

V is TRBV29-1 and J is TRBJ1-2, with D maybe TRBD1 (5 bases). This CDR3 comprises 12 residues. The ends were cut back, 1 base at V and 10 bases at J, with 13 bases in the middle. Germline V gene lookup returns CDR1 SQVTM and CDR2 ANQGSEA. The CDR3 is CSVEAHGDDYTF. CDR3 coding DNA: TGCAGCGTTGAAGCTCACGGGGACGACTACACCTTC. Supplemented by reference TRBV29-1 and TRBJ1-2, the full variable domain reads SAVISQKPSRDICQRGTSLTIQCQVDSQVTMMFWYRQQPGQSLTLIATANQGSEATYESGFVIDKFPISRPNLTFSTLTVSNMSPEDSSIYLCSVEAHGDDYTFGSGTRLTVV.

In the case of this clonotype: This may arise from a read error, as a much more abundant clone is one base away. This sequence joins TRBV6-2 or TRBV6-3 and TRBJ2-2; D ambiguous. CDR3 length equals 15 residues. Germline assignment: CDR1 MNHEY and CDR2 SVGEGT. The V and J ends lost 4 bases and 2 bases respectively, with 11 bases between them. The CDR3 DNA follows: TGTGCCAGCAGTTTGATCCCGACCAACACCGGGGAGCTGTTTTTT. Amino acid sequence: CASSLIPTNTGELFF.

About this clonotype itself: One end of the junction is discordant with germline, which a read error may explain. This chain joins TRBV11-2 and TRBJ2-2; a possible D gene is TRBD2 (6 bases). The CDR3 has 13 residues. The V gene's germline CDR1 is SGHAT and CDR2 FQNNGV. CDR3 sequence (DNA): TGTGCCAGCAGCGGACAACTAGCCGTGGAGCTGTTCTTT. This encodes CASSGQLAVELFF.

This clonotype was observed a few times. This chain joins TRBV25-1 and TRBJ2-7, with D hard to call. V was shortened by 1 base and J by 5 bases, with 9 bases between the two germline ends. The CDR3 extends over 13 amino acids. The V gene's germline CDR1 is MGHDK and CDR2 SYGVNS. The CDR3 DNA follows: TGTGCCAGCAGTGAATTTAGATTTGACGAGCAGTACTTC. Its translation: CASSEFRFDEQYF.

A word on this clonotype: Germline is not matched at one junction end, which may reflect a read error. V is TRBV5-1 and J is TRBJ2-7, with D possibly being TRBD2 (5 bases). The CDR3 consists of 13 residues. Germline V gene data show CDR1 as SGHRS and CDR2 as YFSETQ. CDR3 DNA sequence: TGCGCTAGCACCTTGGCCGCGTCGGGGGAGCAGTACTTC. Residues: CASTLAASGEQYF.

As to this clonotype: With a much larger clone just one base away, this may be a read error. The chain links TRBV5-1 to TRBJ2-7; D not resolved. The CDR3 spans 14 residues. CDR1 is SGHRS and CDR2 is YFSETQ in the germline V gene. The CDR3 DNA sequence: TGCGCCAGCAGCTTGACACCACAGTCCTTCGAGCAGTACTTC. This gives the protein CASSLTPQSFEQYF.

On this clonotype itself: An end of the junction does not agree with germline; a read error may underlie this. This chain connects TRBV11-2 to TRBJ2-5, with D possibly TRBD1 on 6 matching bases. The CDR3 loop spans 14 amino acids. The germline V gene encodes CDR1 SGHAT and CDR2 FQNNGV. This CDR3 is CAGSVRTEQETQYF. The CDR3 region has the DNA TGTGCCGGCAGCGTACGGACAGAGCAAGAGACCCAGTACTTC.

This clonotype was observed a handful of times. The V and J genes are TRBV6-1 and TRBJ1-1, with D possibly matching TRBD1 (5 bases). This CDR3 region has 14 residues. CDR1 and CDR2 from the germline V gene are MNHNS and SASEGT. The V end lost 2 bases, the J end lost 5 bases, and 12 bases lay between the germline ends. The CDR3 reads CASSESGAGTEAFF. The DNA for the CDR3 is TGTGCCAGCAGTGAATCTGGGGCAGGTACTGAAGCTTTCTTT.

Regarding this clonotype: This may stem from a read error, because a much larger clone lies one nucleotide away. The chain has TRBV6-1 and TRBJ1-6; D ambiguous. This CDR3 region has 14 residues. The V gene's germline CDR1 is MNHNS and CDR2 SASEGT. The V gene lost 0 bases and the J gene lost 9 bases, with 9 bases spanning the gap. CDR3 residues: CASSEALWSSPLHF. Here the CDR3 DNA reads TGTGCCAGCAGTGAAGCTCTGTGGAGTTCACCCCTCCACTTT.

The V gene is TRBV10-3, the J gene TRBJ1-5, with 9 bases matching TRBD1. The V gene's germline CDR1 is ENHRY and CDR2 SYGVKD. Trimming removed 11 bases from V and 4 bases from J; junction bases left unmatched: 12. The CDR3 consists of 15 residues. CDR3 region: CAVYDPTGGNQPQHF. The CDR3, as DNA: TGTGCCGTCTACGACCCGACAGGGGGGAATCAGCCCCAGCATTTT.

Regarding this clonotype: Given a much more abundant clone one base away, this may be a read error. The CDR3 region is CAGRGDSWYEQYF. The CDR3, as DNA: TGTGCCGGCAGGGGGGACAGTTGGTACGAGCAGTACTTC. V is TRBV6-2 or TRBV6-3 and J is TRBJ2-7; D possibly corresponds to TRBD1 (7 bases). The germline gives CDR1 MNHEY, CDR2 SVGEGT. The CDR3 has 13 amino acids.

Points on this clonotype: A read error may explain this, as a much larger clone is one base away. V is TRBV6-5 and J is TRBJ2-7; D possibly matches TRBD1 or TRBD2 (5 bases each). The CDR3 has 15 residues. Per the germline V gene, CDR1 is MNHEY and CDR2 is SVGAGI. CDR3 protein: CVSRRGASSSYEQYF. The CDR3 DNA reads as TGTGTCAGCAGGAGAGGGGCCTCGAGCTCCTACGAGCAGTACTTC.